This T cell receptor beta chain was identified in a study of T cell clones after liver transplantation. Trimming cost V 8 bases and J 2 bases, with 20 bases left between them. Germline V gene data show CDR1 as MNHNY and CDR2 as SVGAGI (reference sequence). The CDR3 sequence is 16 residues long. This clone occurred once. Assay used: immunoSEQ multiplex PCR; TCRdb lists only in-frame clones, some missing. The sample includes about 99,000 clones, 82% of them seen just once. The sequence was obtained from a human donor who received a liver transplant. This chain uses TRBV6-6 with TRBJ2-3, with D possibly being TRBD1 (6 bases). This material consisted of CD4+ T cells from blood, taken before liver transplant. As DNA, the CDR3 is TGTGCCAGCGGTAACAGGGTTTTGAGGGCCACAGATACGCAGTATTTT. Protein: CASGNRVLRATDTQYF.